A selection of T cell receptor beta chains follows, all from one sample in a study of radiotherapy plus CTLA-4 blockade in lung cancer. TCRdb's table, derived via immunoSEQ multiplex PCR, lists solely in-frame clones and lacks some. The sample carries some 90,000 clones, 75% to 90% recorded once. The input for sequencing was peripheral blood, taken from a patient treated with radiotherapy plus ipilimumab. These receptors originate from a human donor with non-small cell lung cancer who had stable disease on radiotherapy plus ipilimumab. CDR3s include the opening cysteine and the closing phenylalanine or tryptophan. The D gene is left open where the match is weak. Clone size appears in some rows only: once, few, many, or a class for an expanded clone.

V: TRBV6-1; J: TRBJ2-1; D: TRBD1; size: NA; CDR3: CASSGRDRNNEQFF; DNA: TGTGCCAGCAGCGGCCGGGACAGGAACAATGAGCAGTTCTTC
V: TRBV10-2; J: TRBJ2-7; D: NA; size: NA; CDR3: CASTGTYEQYF; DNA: TGCGCCAGCACAGGTACCTACGAGCAGTACTTC
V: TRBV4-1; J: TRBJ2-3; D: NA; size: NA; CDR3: CASSLEDRDTQYF; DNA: TGCGCCAGCAGCCTAGAGGATAGGGATACGCAGTATTTT
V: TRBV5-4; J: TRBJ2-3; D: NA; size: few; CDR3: CASSLPTGAVGGAQYF; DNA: TGTGCCAGCAGCCTCCCAACCGGGGCCGTCGGTGGTGCGCAGTATTTT
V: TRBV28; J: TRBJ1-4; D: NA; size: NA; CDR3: CASSSLRGSMKRVFF; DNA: TGTGCCAGCAGTTCATTACGGGGCTCGATGAAAAGGGTGTTTTTT
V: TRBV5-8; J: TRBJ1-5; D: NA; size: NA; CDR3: CASSLSVTVNQPQHF; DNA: TGTGCCAGCAGCTTATCAGTCACCGTTAATCAGCCCCAGCATTTT
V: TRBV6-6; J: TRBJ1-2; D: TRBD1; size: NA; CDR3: CASSRTGENYGYTF; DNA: TGTGCCAGCAGTCGGACAGGGGAAAACTATGGCTACACCTTC
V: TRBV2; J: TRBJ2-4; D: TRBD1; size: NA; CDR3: CASSENRGKNIQYF; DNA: TGTGCCAGCAGTGAAAACAGGGGCAAAAACATTCAGTACTTC
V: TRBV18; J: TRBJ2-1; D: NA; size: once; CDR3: CASSPGMYNEQFF; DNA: TGTGCCAGCTCACCCGGGATGTACAATGAGCAGTTCTTC
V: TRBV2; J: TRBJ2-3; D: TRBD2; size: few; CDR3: CASLLAGGGADTQYF; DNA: TGTGCCAGCCTCTTAGCGGGCGGGGGAGCAGATACGCAGTATTTT
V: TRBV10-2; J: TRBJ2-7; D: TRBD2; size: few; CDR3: CASSEWGAGGQINEQYF; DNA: TGCGCCAGCAGTGAGTGGGGAGCGGGGGGGCAGATTAACGAGCAGTACTTC
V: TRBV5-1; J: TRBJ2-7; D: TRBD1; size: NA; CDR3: CASSQKGQLYEQYF; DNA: TGCGCCAGCAGCCAGAAGGGACAGCTCTACGAGCAGTACTTC
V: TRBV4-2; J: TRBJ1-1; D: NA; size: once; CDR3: CASSQANGNTEAFF; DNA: TGTGCCAGCAGCCAAGCGAACGGAAACACTGAAGCTTTCTTT
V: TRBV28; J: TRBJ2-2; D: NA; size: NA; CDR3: CASGRVVTGELFF; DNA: TGTGCCAGCGGTCGGGTGGTGACCGGGGAGCTGTTTTTT
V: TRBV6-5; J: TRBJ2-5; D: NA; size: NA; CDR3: CASRLLGLQETQYF; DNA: TGTGCCAGCAGGCTCCTGGGTTTACAAGAGACCCAGTACTTC
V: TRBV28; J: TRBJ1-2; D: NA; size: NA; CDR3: CASSLGRGRGYTF; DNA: TGTGCCAGCAGTTTGGGAAGGGGCCGGGGCTACACCTTC
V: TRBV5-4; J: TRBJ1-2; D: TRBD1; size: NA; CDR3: CASSPYRGRSYGYTF; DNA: TGTGCCAGCAGCCCCTACAGGGGGCGCAGCTATGGCTACACCTTC
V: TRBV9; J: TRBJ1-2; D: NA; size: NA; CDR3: CASSVDRYGYTF; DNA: TGTGCCAGCAGCGTAGATCGGTATGGCTACACCTTC
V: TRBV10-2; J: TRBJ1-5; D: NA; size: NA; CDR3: CATRGEGRVQPQHF; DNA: TGCGCCACCCGTGGTGAGGGGAGGGTGCAGCCCCAGCATTTT
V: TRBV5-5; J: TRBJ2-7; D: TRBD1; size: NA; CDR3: CASSIRNRGLGEQYF; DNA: TGTGCCAGCAGCATACGCAACAGGGGGCTAGGCGAGCAGTACTTC
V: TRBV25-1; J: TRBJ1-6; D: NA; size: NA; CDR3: CASSVTGANNSPLHF; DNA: TGTGCCAGCAGTGTCACCGGGGCCAATAATTCACCCCTCCACTTT
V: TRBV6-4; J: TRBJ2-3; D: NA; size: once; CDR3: CASSEDLRGGTDTQYF; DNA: TGTGCCAGCAGTGAGGACTTGCGGGGCGGCACAGATACGCAGTATTTT
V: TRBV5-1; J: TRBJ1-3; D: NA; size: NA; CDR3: CASSLGRLSGNTIYF; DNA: TGCGCCAGCAGCTTGGGTAGACTCTCTGGAAACACCATATATTTT